Each of the 5 T cell receptor beta chains below was sequenced from the same sample in a study of T cell responses to AZD1222 COVID-19 vaccine. Clones were read by immunoSEQ multiplex PCR, and TCRdb kept only the in-frame ones, dropping some. Altogether 150,000 to 200,000 clones are present, around 90% being singletons, with the ten largest covering more than 1.5%. The sequenced sample was peripheral blood, obtained on day 0 of AZD1222 vaccination. The receptor source for this set is an adult in good health.

The chain carries TRBV27 and TRBJ1-6, with 7 positions matching TRBD1. Germline lookup yields CDR1 MNHEY and CDR2 SMNVEV (reference sequence). Trimming cost V 7 bases and J 7 bases; bases outside gene matches: 7. The length of the CDR3 is 14 residues. CDR3 sequence reads: CASTSDRRNSPLHF. The CDR3 nucleotides are TGTGCCAGCACTTCGGACAGGAGGAATTCACCCCTCCACTTT.

A few counts support this clone. The chain is built from TRBV24-1 and TRBJ1-2; 9 bases fit TRBD1. This CDR3 comprises 12 residues. Unmatched junction bases numbered 5, after V lost 9 bases and J lost 7 bases. Germline values: CDR1 KGHDR, CDR2 SFDVKD. The CDR3 loop reads CATHTGGVGYTF. CDR3 in DNA: TGTGCCACCCACACAGGGGGCGTTGGCTACACCTTC.

This chain links TRBV12-3 or TRBV12-4 with TRBJ2-7; D not resolved. V shed 3 bases and J shed 8 bases, with 11 bases lying between them. The CDR3 is 12 amino acids. As DNA, the CDR3 is TGTGCCAGCAGTTTTTGGCCTTACCAGCAGTACTTC. It translates to CASSFWPYQQYF.

CDR3 nucleotide sequence: TGTGCCAGTAGACTCGTAGCGGGACCCTTCAATGAGCAGTTCTTC. This encodes CASRLVAGPFNEQFF. The V call is TRBV19, the J call TRBJ2-1, with TRBD2 identical over 8 bases. Trimming removed 6 bases from V and 6 bases from J; junction bases left unmatched: 10. The germline V gene has CDR1 LNHDA and CDR2 SQIVND (reference sequence). This CDR3 has 15 residues.

The rearrangement uses TRBV6-2 or TRBV6-3 and TRBJ2-7, with 8 bases matching TRBD2. V lost 6 bases, J lost 7 bases, and 11 bases stayed unmatched. The CDR3 totals 14 residues. CDR1 is MNHEY, CDR2 SVGEGT, per germline. CDR3 coding DNA: TGTGCCAGCAGCCGCACTAGCGGCTTCAAGGAGCAGTACTTC. It specifies CASSRTSGFKEQYF.